This T cell receptor beta chain was identified in a study of T cell repertoires in cytomegalovirus infection. About the study: It was recently identified HLA-C-restricted and well-studied HLA-B-restricted CMV epitopes that the study used. Indicated by public TCR beta signatures were CMV infection and matching HLA type.

General study points: Using cumulative public TCR beta family frequency, the authors identified those who carried CMV together with the relevant HLA. HLA-C-restricted CMV-specific TCR beta clonotypes prevailed in the ex vivo response.

With regard to this clonotype: The antigen remains undetermined.

From the reads, TCRdb called clonotypes with MiXCR, one entry per CDR3 protein. The sample consists of some 800,000 distinct CDR3 sequences, around a third of them appearing once. CDR1 is MNHEY and CDR2 is SVGAGI in the germline V gene. V lost 0 bases to trimming and J lost 8 bases; unmatched junction nucleotides: 5. The CDR3 loop spans 15 amino acids. The source material was cultured CD8+ T cells from PBMCs, sampled from culture after CMV antigen stimulation. V usage is TRBV6-5 and J usage is TRBJ1-4; TRBD1 agrees at 8 bases. The sequence came from a human donor in good health (CMV status not recorded). Some clones in this sample may be carry-over from other donors' samples. The CDR3 here is CASSYSSGTGEKLFF. As DNA, the CDR3 is TGTGCCAGCAGTTACTCGTCAGGGACAGGAGAAAAACTGTTTTTT.